The clone carrying this TCR beta chain was seen just once. Its antigen is as yet unknown. Sorted naive or memory CD4+ cells met CEF peptides for 10 days. This entry comes from a study of CD4 T cells in relation to SARS-CoV-2 and coronaviruses. The method was immunoSEQ multiplex PCR; TCRdb's version includes in-frame clones alone and lacks a portion of them. The data show about 36,000 clones, 70% to 85% seen once. Germline CDR1 reads MNHEY; CDR2 reads SVGAGI. The V end was cut by 4 bases, the J end by 2 bases, with 1 base between. This CDR3 is built from 11 residues. The chain employs TRBV6-5 and TRBJ2-3, with D hard to call. Material: memory CD4+ T cells from PBMCs, cultured in vitro. The sequence was collected from an adult with COVID-19. This CDR3 reads CASSSTDTQYF. Here the CDR3 DNA reads TGTGCCAGCAGTTCCACAGATACGCAGTATTTT.